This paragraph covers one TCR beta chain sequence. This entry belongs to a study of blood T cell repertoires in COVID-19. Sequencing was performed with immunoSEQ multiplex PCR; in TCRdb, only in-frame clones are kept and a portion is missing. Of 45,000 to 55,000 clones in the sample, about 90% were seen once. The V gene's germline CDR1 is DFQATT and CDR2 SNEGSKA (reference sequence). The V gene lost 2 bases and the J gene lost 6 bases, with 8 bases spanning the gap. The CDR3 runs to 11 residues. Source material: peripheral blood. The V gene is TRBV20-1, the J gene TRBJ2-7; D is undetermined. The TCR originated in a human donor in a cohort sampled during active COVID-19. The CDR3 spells CSARLLLEQYF. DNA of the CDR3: TGCAGTGCTAGACTCTTACTCGAGCAGTACTTC.